This entry describes one T cell receptor (beta chain). This CDR3 is 16 amino acids long. Per germline, CDR1 SSHAT and CDR2 FNYEAQ (reference sequence). Trimming stripped 8 bases from V and 2 bases from J, with 20 bases between. The data derive from a study of T cell responses to AZD1222 COVID-19 vaccine. Whole-study context: It was second doses at about 4 or about 12 weeks that were pooled.

The table came from immunoSEQ multiplex PCR; TCRdb's copy has only in-frame clones and leaves some out. The sample includes 150,000 to 200,000 clones, 90% of them seen just once. V usage is TRBV7-7 and J usage is TRBJ2-3; D is perhaps TRBD2 (7 bases). This TCR derives from an adult in good health. The source material was peripheral blood, sampled on day 0 of AZD1222 vaccination. In nucleotides, the CDR3 is TGTGCCAGCGCTACCCCTAGGGGGGGGGTCACAGATACGCAGTATTTT. It yields the protein CASATPRGGVTDTQYF.